The sequence of this TCR beta chain was determined in a study of blood T cell repertoires in COVID-19. About the research overall: Acute and convalescent COVID-19 specimens originated in the United States, Italy and Spain. In each case, the material was cDNA or gDNA derived from T cells, B-cell-depleted T cells, or PBMCs.

The CDR3 has 16 residues. The V segment lost 6 bases and the J segment 4 bases; nucleotides outside the gene matches: 13. Germline CDR1 reads LGHNA; CDR2 reads YNFKEQ. Source study methods: Amplification of reference gene primers provided the estimated nucleated cell counts. Produced via immunoSEQ multiplex PCR; TCRdb's table is partial and in-frame only. For V, J and clone size, that table is used; D and trimming come from the DNA. The repertoire holds 60,000 to 80,000 clones, with almost 85% as singletons. The sequence came from a man in his fifties with acute or convalescent COVID-19. The rearrangement joins TRBV4-2 to TRBJ2-3; 7 bases line up with TRBD2. Specimen: peripheral blood. The CDR3 sequence: CASSRIGRERADTQYF. Written as DNA, the CDR3 is TGTGCCAGCAGTCGGATTGGGCGGGAGAGGGCAGATACGCAGTATTTT.